The 15 T cell receptor beta chains listed next were all sequenced from one sample in a study of CD8+ T cells in alopecia areata. After isolation, RNA underwent reverse transcription to generate cDNA as the sequencing template. Clones were sequenced by immunoSEQ multiplex PCR, and TCRdb holds only the in-frame ones, with some missing. The sample has 45,000 to 70,000 clones; roughly 96% are singletons. The sample was CD8+ T cells sorted from blood, taken at week 0. The origin of the receptors is a human donor with alopecia areata.

The CDR3 DNA reads as TGCGCCAGCAGCCCGGCGGCGGGGGCCTACAATGAGCAGTTCTTC. Its protein is CASSPAAGAYNEQFF. The chain links TRBV4-3 to TRBJ2-1, with TRBD2 matching 7 bases. From germline, CDR1 is LGHNA and CDR2 YSLEER. V lost 4 bases and J lost 2; bases outside the gene matches: 5. The CDR3 is 15 residues long.

V usage is TRBV7-9 and J usage is TRBJ1-5; D is unresolved. Germline V gene data show CDR1 as SEHNR and CDR2 as FQNEAQ (reference sequence). The CDR3 is 14 residues long. Trimming removed 3 bases from V and 0 bases from J, with 6 bases in between. Here the CDR3 reads CASSLFDSNQPQHF. In nucleotides, the CDR3 is TGTGCCAGCAGCTTGTTCGATAGCAATCAGCCCCAGCATTTT.

This chain links TRBV25-1 with TRBJ1-3; D call uncertain. The germline V gene has CDR1 MGHDK and CDR2 SYGVNS. V was cut by 5 bases and J by 1 base, with 9 bases left in between. CDR3 length: 14 amino acids. The chain's CDR3 is CASSPSSSGNTIYF. CDR3 coding DNA: TGTGCCAGCAGTCCTTCGTCTTCTGGAAACACCATATATTTT.

This clone was seen a single time. This chain uses TRBV27 with TRBJ2-1, with a possible D match to TRBD1 (6 bases). The CDR3 is made up of 16 amino acids. Trimming removed 5 bases from V and 7 bases from J, with 21 bases in between. Germline lookup yields CDR1 MNHEY and CDR2 SMNVEV (reference sequence). CDR3 sequence (DNA): TGTGCCAGCAGTCCGCGGTCCCAGGGGTCTGCTAATGAGCAGTTCTTC. It specifies CASSPRSQGSANEQFF.

This chain's CDR3 is CASRGDRASYEQYF. Written as DNA, the CDR3 is TGCGCCAGCAGAGGCGACAGGGCTTCCTACGAGCAGTACTTC. The genes are TRBV5-1 and TRBJ2-7, with 7 bases matching TRBD1. With V trimmed by 5 bases and J by 1 base, 6 bases remained unmatched. Germline loops: CDR1 SGHRS, CDR2 YFSETQ. The CDR3 runs to 14 residues.

V is TRBV19 and J is TRBJ2-7; 9 bases fit TRBD1. The germline V gene encodes CDR1 LNHDA and CDR2 SQIVND (reference sequence). Trimming at V came to 3 bases and at J to 3 bases, leaving 3 bases not matched to a gene. The CDR3 runs to 14 residues. CDR3 sequence reads: CASSIATGGYEQYF. The CDR3 bases are TGTGCCAGTAGTATCGCGACAGGGGGCTACGAGCAGTACTTC.

This sequence joins TRBV4-1 and TRBJ2-5; the D call may be TRBD1 or TRBD2 (6 bases each). The CDR3 is made up of 17 amino acids. Trimming took off 4 bases at V and 3 bases at J, with 21 bases between the two ends. CDR1 and CDR2 from the germline V gene are MGHRA and YSYEKL. The CDR3 region is CASSPGEGGITKETQYF. CDR3 bases: TGCGCCAGCAGCCCCGGCGAGGGGGGAATAACCAAAGAGACCCAGTACTTC.

V and J are TRBV10-2 and TRBJ2-7; 9 bases are a match to TRBD1. The CDR3 has 14 residues. V lost 5 bases, J lost 3 bases, and 5 bases stayed unmatched. Germline assignment: CDR1 WSHSY and CDR2 SAAADI. CDR3 in amino acids: CASSSPTGGYEQYF. The CDR3 DNA reads TGCGCCAGCAGTTCCCCGACAGGGGGCTACGAGCAGTACTTC.

Written as DNA, the CDR3 is TGTGCCAGCAGTGAATCCCCTAGCTCCTACAATGAGCAGTTCTTC. Its protein product is CASSESPSSYNEQFF. The chain combines TRBV2 with TRBJ2-1, with D uncertain. V dropped 2 bases and J dropped 0 bases, with 8 bases sitting between them. The CDR3 totals 15 residues. The germline V gene encodes CDR1 SNHLY and CDR2 FYNNEI.

This chain joins TRBV5-7 and TRBJ2-1; no definite D call. TRBV5-7 is labeled an ORF, and its function is uncertain. V shed 2 bases and J shed 2 bases, with 11 bases lying between them. This CDR3 comprises 15 residues. In DNA form, the CDR3 reads TGTGCCAGCAGCTTAGATGGGATTCCCTACAATGAGCAGTTCTTC. It codes for CASSLDGIPYNEQFF.

J is TRBJ1-2 and V is TRBV29-1; D uncertain. Trimming left V 5 bases short and J 8 bases short, with 12 bases between. Germline CDR1 and CDR2: SQVTM and ANQGSEA. The CDR3 length is 11 residues. CDR3 residues: CSVIWAGGYTF. The CDR3 DNA reads TGCAGCGTTATATGGGCGGGGGGCTACACCTTC.

The rearrangement links TRBV5-4 to TRBJ2-1, with 8 positions matching TRBD1. The ends lost 4 bases at V and 7 bases at J; junction bases unmatched: 10. CDR3 size: 15 residues. Germline values: CDR1 SGHNT, CDR2 YYREEE (reference sequence). CDR3 amino acids: CASSDGTGPPNEQFF. CDR3 DNA: TGTGCCAGCAGCGACGGGACAGGACCACCTAATGAGCAGTTCTTC.

In regard to this clone: This sample includes further DNA sequences coding for the same CDR3. This sequence joins TRBV29-1 and TRBJ1-2, with D possibly being TRBD1 (6 bases). Germline CDR1 reads SQVTM; CDR2 reads ANQGSEA. V was shortened by 7 bases and J by 4 bases, with 16 bases between the two germline ends. The CDR3 extends over 13 amino acids. This CDR3 is CSGRGGWGYGYTF. The CDR3, as DNA: TGCAGCGGTCGGGGGGGCTGGGGCTATGGCTACACCTTC.

The chain carries TRBV11-1 and TRBJ2-4; D might be TRBD2 (6 bases). Looked up from germline, CDR1 is SGHAT and CDR2 is FQDESV (reference sequence). This CDR3 contains 18 residues. The V end was cut by 5 bases, the J end by 1 base, with 21 bases between. The CDR3 reads CASSHNSGRGVAKNIQYF. The CDR3 coding sequence is TGTGCCAGCAGCCACAATAGCGGAAGAGGGGTCGCCAAAAACATTCAGTACTTC. Complete variable domain (other parts from reference TRBV11-1 and TRBJ2-4): EAEVAQSPRYKITEKSQAVAFWCDPISGHATLYWYRQILGQGPELLVQFQDESVVDDSQLPKDRFSAERLKGVDSTLKIQPAELGDSAMYLCASSHNSGRGVAKNIQYFGAGTRLSVL.

As for this clone: A junction boundary mismatches the germline segment, possibly from a read error. The rearrangement joins TRBV13 to TRBJ2-7, with D possibly being TRBD1 or TRBD2 (7 bases each). This CDR3 spans 13 amino acids. The germline CDR1 and CDR2 sequences are PRHDT and FYEKMQ (reference sequence). Here the CDR3 reads CASRLRGGGEEDF. The CDR3 DNA reads as TGTGCCAGCCGCCTCCGGGGAGGGGGCGAAGAGGACTTC.